One and the same sample provided the 32 T cell receptor beta chains below, sequenced in a study of T cell responses to AZD1222 COVID-19 vaccine. Some clones are missing from TCRdb's copy, which holds only in-frame ones; the method was immunoSEQ multiplex PCR. The sample has approximately 100,000 clones, roughly nine tenths seen once. The material sequenced was peripheral blood, taken on day 0 of MenACWY control vaccination. Receptors originate from an adult in good health.

The rearrangement uses TRBV11-3 and TRBJ2-5; the D is unclear. The CDR3 has 13 residues. Germline lookup yields CDR1 SGHNT and CDR2 YENEEA. V dropped 2 bases and J dropped 4 bases, with 8 bases sitting between them. The CDR3 here is CASSLNLGETQYF. Written as DNA, the CDR3 is TGTGCCAGCAGCTTAAACTTGGGAGAGACCCAGTACTTC.

The gene calls are TRBV5-1 and TRBJ2-2; D is uncertain. The germline V and J ends were trimmed by 0 bases and 8 bases, with 14 bases remaining between them. Germline lookup yields CDR1 SGHRS and CDR2 YFSETQ. The CDR3 runs to 15 residues. CDR3 residues: CASSLGGSPRGELFF. The CDR3 coding sequence is TGCGCCAGCAGCTTGGGCGGTAGCCCGAGAGGGGAGCTGTTTTTT.

The chain uses TRBV29-1 and TRBJ1-1; TRBD1 matches at 8 bases. The CDR3 length is 15 residues. With 5 bases clipped from V and 5 bases from J, the junction kept 13 bases outside the gene matches. The V gene's germline CDR1 is SQVTM and CDR2 ANQGSEA. CDR3 DNA: TGCAGCGTTTCTGACAGGGGAGGTCTCTGGACTGAAGCTTTCTTT. Its protein product is CSVSDRGGLWTEAFF.

The chain links TRBV30 to TRBJ2-1; tentative D call: TRBD2 (6 bases). V was pared by 5 bases and J by 6 bases, with 17 bases between. The CDR3 contains 14 residues. Germline V CDR1 and CDR2: GTSNPN, SVGIG (reference sequence). The CDR3 reads CAWRESGPSNEQFF. CDR3 in DNA: TGTGCCTGGCGGGAGAGTGGACCTAGCAATGAGCAGTTCTTC.

V and J are TRBV9 and TRBJ1-2, with D perhaps TRBD1 (5 bases). This CDR3 region has 14 residues. Germline V CDR1 and CDR2: SGDLS, YYNGEE. Trimming shortened V by 8 bases and J by 1 base, and 15 bases separated the two germline ends. CDR3 sequence: CASSPGTDNYGYTF. CDR3 nucleotides: TGTGCCAGTTCCCCCGGGACCGATAACTATGGCTACACCTTC.

This clone was seen only once. The genes are TRBV3-1 (or the pseudogene TRBV3-2) and TRBJ2-3; TRBD2 aligns across 11 bases. Losses at the gene ends were 1 base for V and 8 bases for J; bases not matched to a gene: 5. Germline lookup yields CDR1 LGHDT and CDR2 YNNKEL (reference sequence). This CDR3 has 15 amino acids. In DNA, the CDR3 is TGTGCCAGCAGCCAAGTTAGCGGGGGGGCAGGTACGCAGTATTTT. This encodes CASSQVSGGAGTQYF.

The chain uses TRBV14 and TRBJ1-4, with 8 bases that match TRBD1. CDR1 SGHDN and CDR2 FVKESK come from the germline V gene. The CDR3 spans 17 residues. V trimming: 4 bases; J trimming: 8 bases; junction bases outside the gene matches: 15. The CDR3: CASSPTEDREKFEKLFF. As DNA, the CDR3 is TGTGCCAGCAGCCCGACCGAGGACAGGGAGAAGTTCGAAAAACTGTTTTTT.

The V gene is TRBV19, the J gene TRBJ1-2; maybe TRBD1 (6 bases). The CDR3 is 12 amino acids. Germline CDR1 reads LNHDA; CDR2 reads SQIVND (reference sequence). Deletions cut 11 bases from V and 0 bases from J, with 10 bases between. The CDR3 bases are TGTGCCGTAGGGGGGACTAACTATGGCTACACCTTC. Protein: CAVGGTNYGYTF.

The gene calls are TRBV9 and TRBJ2-1; 8 nucleotides agree with TRBD2. Germline assignment: CDR1 SGDLS and CDR2 YYNGEE. The CDR3 consists of 18 residues. With V trimmed by 2 bases and J by 5 bases, 15 bases remained unmatched. CDR3 amino acids: CASSVDPPGGPGNNEQFF. CDR3 sequence (DNA): TGTGCCAGCAGCGTGGACCCCCCGGGGGGGCCTGGAAACAATGAGCAGTTCTTC.

The chain employs TRBV14 and TRBJ1-5; D uncertain. Trimming removed 1 base at V and 0 bases at J, with 10 bases between. Germline assignment: CDR1 SGHDN and CDR2 FVKESK. The CDR3 runs 16 residues. The CDR3 DNA is TGTGCCAGCAGCCAAGTTGCGGGCCTTAGCAATCAGCCCCAGCATTTT. It specifies CASSQVAGLSNQPQHF. Variable domain in full (rest from reference TRBV14 and TRBJ1-5): EAGVTQFPSHSVIEKGQTVTLRCDPISGHDNLYWYRRVMGKEIKFLLHFVKESKQDESGMPNNRFLAERTGGTYSTLKVQPAELEDSGVYFCASSQVAGLSNQPQHFGDGTRLSIL.

Only a few counts were recorded for this clone. The chain links TRBV6-2 or TRBV6-3 to TRBJ1-1; D perhaps matches TRBD1 (5 bases). V was trimmed by 5 bases and J by 2 bases, leaving 9 bases between them. The V gene's germline CDR1 is MNHEY and CDR2 SVGEGT. The CDR3 runs to 13 residues. The CDR3 DNA follows: TGTGCCAGCAGTCCGGGGGAAAACACTGAAGCTTTCTTT. Protein sequence: CASSPGENTEAFF.

The CDR3: CASSRDRNYNEQFF. The CDR3, as DNA: TGTGCCAGCAGCCGGGACAGGAATTACAATGAGCAGTTCTTC. The genes are TRBV7-9 and TRBJ2-1; TRBD1 matches at 8 bases. The CDR3 has 14 residues. Per the germline V gene, CDR1 is SEHNR and CDR2 is FQNEAQ (reference sequence). V trimming: 5 bases; J trimming: 4 bases; junction bases outside the gene matches: 4.

The chain joins TRBV4-2 to TRBJ2-3; possible D gene TRBD2, 6 bases. CDR3 size: 15 residues. Trimming cost V 0 bases and J 6 bases, with 13 bases left between them. Germline values: CDR1 LGHNA, CDR2 YNFKEQ. The CDR3 loop is CASSQEASRGDTQYF. The CDR3 DNA reads TGTGCCAGCAGCCAAGAAGCGTCCCGGGGGGATACGCAGTATTTT.

The rearrangement links TRBV19 to TRBJ1-2; no definite D call. Trimming removed 3 bases at V and 4 bases at J, with 9 bases between. This CDR3 is 13 amino acids long. Germline V lookup: CDR1 LNHDA, CDR2 SQIVND (reference sequence). The CDR3 sequence: CASSIAVVYGYTF. The CDR3 DNA reads as TGTGCCAGTAGTATTGCCGTAGTCTATGGCTACACCTTC.

The chain has TRBV5-8 and TRBJ1-1, with 9 nucleotides matching TRBD1. The germline V gene encodes CDR1 SGHTS and CDR2 YDEGEE. The CDR3 sequence is 16 residues long. The J segment lost 3 bases and the V segment lost 4 bases, leaving 10 bases of the junction unmatched. The CDR3 loop is CASSQGQGDPDTEAFF. DNA of the CDR3: TGTGCCAGCAGCCAGGGACAGGGAGATCCGGACACTGAAGCTTTCTTT.

This chain uses TRBV4-3 with TRBJ1-3; D gene ambiguous. The CDR3 runs to 16 residues. CDR1 is LGHNA, CDR2 YSLEER, per germline. Trimming pared 0 bases from V and 0 bases from J, leaving 9 bases between. The CDR3 is CASSQDPASSGNTIYF. CDR3 coding DNA: TGCGCCAGCAGCCAAGATCCAGCAAGCTCTGGAAACACCATATATTTT.

This sequence joins TRBV11-3 and TRBJ2-7; no clear D. Germline V gene sequence: CDR1 SGHNT, CDR2 YENEEA. The CDR3 length is 13 residues. Trimming pared 3 bases from V and 0 bases from J, leaving 6 bases between. The CDR3 DNA reads TGTGCCAGCAGCTTCGGCAGCTCCTACGAGCAGTACTTC. This gives the protein CASSFGSSYEQYF.

V usage is TRBV5-1 and J usage is TRBJ2-3, with D perhaps matching TRBD1 or TRBD2 (5 bases each). V was pared by 0 bases and J by 2 bases, with 10 bases between. The germline V gene has CDR1 SGHRS and CDR2 YFSETQ. The CDR3 consists of 15 residues. This chain's CDR3 is CASSLEGPDTDTQYF. The CDR3 nucleotides read TGCGCCAGCAGCTTGGAGGGACCAGACACAGATACGCAGTATTTT.

This clone came up once. The chain joins TRBV5-6 to TRBJ2-1, with 13 bases identical to TRBD2. Germline V gives CDR1 SGHDT, CDR2 YYEEEE. The CDR3 runs to 18 residues. The ends lost 0 bases at V and 5 bases at J; junction bases unmatched: 8. Here the CDR3 DNA reads TGTGCCAGCAGCTTGGTTGGGACTAGCGGGGCTAAGAACAATGAGCAGTTCTTC. Amino acids: CASSLVGTSGAKNNEQFF.

The chain has TRBV12-3 or TRBV12-4 and TRBJ1-4; possible D gene TRBD1, 5 bases. CDR3 length equals 13 residues. Trimming took 3 bases from V and 8 from J, leaving 10 bases between them. CDR3 in DNA: TGTGCCAGCAGTTTTGGAGGGGAGGAAAAACTGTTTTTT. Its protein product is CASSFGGEEKLFF.

In its sample, this clone was seen once. The gene calls are TRBV5-4 and TRBJ2-3, with D perhaps TRBD2 (7 bases). Trimming took off 0 bases at V and 2 bases at J, with 13 bases between the two ends. Germline V gene data show CDR1 as SGHNT and CDR2 as YYREEE (reference sequence). The CDR3 sequence is 16 residues long. Here the CDR3 reads CASSLARGAPTDTQYF. CDR3 in DNA: TGTGCCAGCAGCTTGGCACGGGGGGCCCCCACAGATACGCAGTATTTT.

Details on this clone: One junction end disagrees with the germline gene, perhaps due to a read error. The genes are TRBV7-3 and TRBJ1-6; tentatively, D is TRBD1 (6 bases). This CDR3 has 15 residues. Germline-derived CDR1 and CDR2 are SGHTA and FQGTGA. CDR3 sequence reads: CASSLTGTSNSPLHF. In DNA form, the CDR3 reads TGTGCCAGCAGCCTAACCGGGACAAGCAATTCACCCCTCCACTTT.

Here the CDR3 DNA reads TGCGCCAGCAGCTTAGGACAAGAGAACACTGAAGCTTTCTTT. As protein: CASSLGQENTEAFF. This chain joins TRBV5-1 and TRBJ1-1; possibly TRBD1 for D (5 bases). V lost 2 bases to trimming and J lost 1 base, with 9 bases between them. Germline CDR1 reads SGHRS; CDR2 reads YFSETQ. There are 14 residues in the CDR3.

The V gene is TRBV7-6, the J gene TRBJ1-2; TRBD1 aligns across 8 bases. Germline CDR1 SGHVS, CDR2 FNYEAQ. CDR3 length: 16 amino acids. V trimming: 2 bases; J trimming: 0 bases; junction bases outside the gene matches: 5. CDR3 coding DNA: TGTGCCAGCAGCTTACAGGGGGCACTTTCTAACTATGGCTACACCTTC. It translates to CASSLQGALSNYGYTF.

The chain joins TRBV27 to TRBJ2-2; perhaps D is TRBD1 or TRBD2 (5 bases each). CDR3 length: 16 residues. Germline lookup yields CDR1 MNHEY and CDR2 SMNVEV (reference sequence). Trimming pared 4 bases from V and 0 bases from J, leaving 12 bases between. The CDR3 DNA is TGTGCCAGCAGTTCCGAGGGGTTTCCGAACACCGGGGAGCTGTTTTTT. Translating gives CASSSEGFPNTGELFF.

The V gene is TRBV4-1, the J gene TRBJ1-5, with D unclear. Per germline, CDR1 MGHRA and CDR2 YSYEKL. The CDR3 extends over 14 amino acids. V lost 1 base and J lost 4, with 8 bases in between. The CDR3 loop reads CASSQVAANQPQHF. The CDR3 coding sequence is TGCGCCAGCAGCCAAGTGGCAGCAAATCAGCCCCAGCATTTT.

The V and J genes are TRBV2 and TRBJ1-5, with TRBD1 matching over 8 bases. Germline V gene lookup returns CDR1 SNHLY and CDR2 FYNNEI. The CDR3 spans 15 residues. Trimming cost V 5 bases and J 5 bases; bases outside gene matches: 8. The CDR3 DNA is TGTGCCAGCAGTATGGGACAGGTTGGGGATCAGCCCCAGCATTTT. Protein sequence: CASSMGQVGDQPQHF.

The V gene is TRBV5-4, the J gene TRBJ2-2, with 9 bases aligning to TRBD2. V lost 4 bases, J lost 4 bases, and 8 bases stayed unmatched. Per the germline V gene, CDR1 is SGHNT and CDR2 is YYREEE (reference sequence). This CDR3 spans 16 amino acids. The chain's CDR3 is CASSPGAGGLTGELFF. The CDR3 nucleotides are TGTGCCAGCAGCCCCGGGGCGGGGGGGCTCACCGGGGAGCTGTTTTTT.

This chain joins TRBV2 and TRBJ2-3, with 9 bases that match TRBD1. In germline, CDR1 is SNHLY, CDR2 FYNNEI. Losses at the gene ends were 5 bases for V and 2 bases for J; bases not matched to a gene: 5. CDR3 length equals 15 residues. The CDR3 DNA follows: TGTGCCAGCAGTTCGACAGGGGGAAACACAGATACGCAGTATTTT. This translates into CASSSTGGNTDTQYF.

The chain has TRBV6-6 and TRBJ1-1; D is ambiguous. The length of the CDR3 is 13 residues. In germline, CDR1 is MNHNY, CDR2 SVGAGI (reference sequence). V lost 0 bases and J lost 8, with 10 bases in between. This chain's CDR3 is CASSYSFYVEAFF. CDR3 sequence (DNA): TGTGCCAGCAGTTACTCCTTTTATGTGGAAGCTTTCTTT.

The chain is built from TRBV4-2 and TRBJ1-5, with D hard to call. Germline-derived CDR1 and CDR2 are LGHNA and YNFKEQ. Deletions cut 0 bases from V and 3 bases from J, with 6 bases between. The CDR3 covers 14 residues. The CDR3 loop reads CASSQDGYNQPQHF. Written as DNA, the CDR3 is TGTGCCAGCAGCCAAGATGGCTACAATCAGCCCCAGCATTTT.

This rearrangement joins TRBV6-5 to TRBJ2-7, with TRBD1 matching over 7 bases. The germline CDR1 and CDR2 sequences are MNHEY and SVGAGI. V shed 6 bases, J shed 6 bases, and the junction held 5 bases outside the gene matches. The CDR3 spans 12 residues. CDR3 in amino acids: CASRNRGTEQYF. The CDR3 coding sequence is TGTGCCAGCAGGAACAGGGGTACCGAGCAGTACTTC.